The 7 T cell receptor beta chains given below trace back to one sample, sequenced in a study of shared T cell receptors in the human thymus. Sequencing used immunoSEQ multiplex PCR; TCRdb keeps in-frame clones, though not all of them. The repertoire consists of about 660,000 clones, with roughly 90% occurring once and the leading ten covering around 0.0099%. These sequences were also reported in another study, on human thymus T cells.

The sample taken for sequencing was thymocytes. The source of these receptors is a boy in the first two years of life with a congenital heart defect.

The chain has TRBV6-6 and TRBJ2-7, with 8 bases identical to TRBD2. This CDR3 comprises 14 residues. Germline CDR1 and CDR2: MNHNY and SVGAGI (reference sequence). Trimming took 5 bases from V and 4 from J; bases not matched to a gene: 7. CDR3 coding DNA: TGTGCCAGCAGTCCACTAGCGGCGAGGTACGAGCAGTACTTC. It encodes CASSPLAARYEQYF.

This chain joins TRBV2 and TRBJ2-1; 9 positions match TRBD1. Germline CDR1 is SNHLY and CDR2 is FYNNEI. With 3 bases clipped from V and 6 bases from J, the junction kept 9 bases outside the gene matches. CDR3 length equals 16 residues. The CDR3 spells CASSDGRDRASNEQFF. CDR3 in DNA: TGTGCCAGCAGTGATGGGCGGGACAGGGCCTCCAATGAGCAGTTCTTC.

The V gene is TRBV20-1, the J gene TRBJ2-2; TRBD2 aligns across 7 bases. There are 11 residues in the CDR3. Germline V gene sequence: CDR1 DFQATT, CDR2 SNEGSKA (reference sequence). V lost 6 bases and J lost 6; bases outside the gene matches: 1. In DNA, the CDR3 is TGCAGTGCCCGGGAGGCCGGGGAGCTGTTTTTT. Its protein product is CSAREAGELFF.

V usage is TRBV19 and J usage is TRBJ2-1, with TRBD2 identical over 10 bases. The CDR3 loop spans 16 amino acids. The V and J ends lost 3 bases and 5 bases, in that order; junction bases with no gene match: 7. Germline CDR1 reads LNHDA; CDR2 reads SQIVND (reference sequence). CDR3 residues: CASSIVAGGGDNEQFF. The CDR3 coding sequence is TGTGCCAGTAGTATCGTAGCGGGAGGAGGGGACAATGAGCAGTTCTTC.

This chain joins TRBV19 and TRBJ2-2; 10 positions agree with TRBD2. V shed 5 bases, J shed 3 bases, and the junction held 6 bases outside the gene matches. From germline, CDR1 is LNHDA and CDR2 SQIVND (reference sequence). CDR3 length: 16 residues. CDR3 protein: CASSPRTSGHTGELFF. In DNA form, the CDR3 reads TGTGCCAGTAGTCCTCGGACTAGCGGACACACCGGGGAGCTGTTTTTT.

This chain joins TRBV30 and TRBJ2-3, with 12 bases fitting TRBD2. CDR3 length equals 17 residues. The germline CDR1 and CDR2 sequences are GTSNPN and SVGIG (reference sequence). The junction had 6 bases not matched to a gene; V was cut back by 0 bases and J by 2 bases. This CDR3 is CAWSVPGLAGDTDTQYF. DNA for the CDR3: TGTGCCTGGAGTGTCCCGGGACTAGCGGGCGACACAGATACGCAGTATTTT. Complete variable domain (other parts from reference TRBV30 and TRBJ2-3): SQTIHQWPATLVQPVGSPLSLECTVEGTSNPNLYWYRQAAGRGLQLLFYSVGIGQISSEVPQNLSASRPQDRQFILSSKKLLLSDSGFYLCAWSVPGLAGDTDTQYFGPGTRLTVL.

The V gene is TRBV13, the J gene TRBJ2-1; D uncertain. Germline loops: CDR1 PRHDT, CDR2 FYEKMQ (reference sequence). Deletions cut 0 bases from V and 0 bases from J, with 15 bases between. This CDR3 is built from 18 residues. CDR3 DNA sequence: TGTGCCAGCAGCTTAGGCCGTTTGCGGCGCTACTCCTACAATGAGCAGTTCTTC. It codes for CASSLGRLRRYSYNEQFF.